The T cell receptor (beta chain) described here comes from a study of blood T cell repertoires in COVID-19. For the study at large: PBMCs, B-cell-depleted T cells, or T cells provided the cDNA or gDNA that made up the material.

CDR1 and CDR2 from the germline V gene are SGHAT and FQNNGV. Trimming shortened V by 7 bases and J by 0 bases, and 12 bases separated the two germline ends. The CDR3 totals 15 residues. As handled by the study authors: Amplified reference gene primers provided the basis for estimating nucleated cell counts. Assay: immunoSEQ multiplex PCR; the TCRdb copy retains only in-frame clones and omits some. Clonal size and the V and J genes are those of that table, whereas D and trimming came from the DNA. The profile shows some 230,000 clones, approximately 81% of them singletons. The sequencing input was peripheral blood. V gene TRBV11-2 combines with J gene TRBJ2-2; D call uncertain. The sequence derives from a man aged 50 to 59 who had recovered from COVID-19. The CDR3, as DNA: TGTGCCAGCAACGAGCGACCAACGAACACCGGGGAGCTGTTTTTT. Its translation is CASNERPTNTGELFF. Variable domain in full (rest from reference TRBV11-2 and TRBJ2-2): EAGVAQSPRYKIIEKRQSVAFWCNPISGHATLYWYQQILGQGPKLLIQFQNNGVVDDSQLPKDRFSAERLKGVDSTLKIQPAKLEDSAVYLCASNERPTNTGELFFGEGSRLTVL.